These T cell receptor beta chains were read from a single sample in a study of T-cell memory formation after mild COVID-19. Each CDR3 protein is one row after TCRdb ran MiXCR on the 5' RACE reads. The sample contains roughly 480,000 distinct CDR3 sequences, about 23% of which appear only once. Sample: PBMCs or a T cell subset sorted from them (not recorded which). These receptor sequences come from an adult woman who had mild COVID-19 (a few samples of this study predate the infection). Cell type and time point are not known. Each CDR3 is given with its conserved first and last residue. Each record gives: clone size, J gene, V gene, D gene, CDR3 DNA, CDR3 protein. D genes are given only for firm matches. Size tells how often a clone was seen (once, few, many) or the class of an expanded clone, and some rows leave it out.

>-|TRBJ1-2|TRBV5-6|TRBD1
TGTGCCAGCAGCTTGGGACAGGGAAACGGTGGCTACACCTTC
CASSLGQGNGGYTF
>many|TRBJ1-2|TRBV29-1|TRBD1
TGCAGCGCCGGACAGGGGGATGGCTACACCTTC
CSAGQGDGYTF
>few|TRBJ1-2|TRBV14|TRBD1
TGTGCCAGCAGCCAAGAGGGAACAGGGGGCTATGGCTACACCTTC
CASSQEGTGGYGYTF
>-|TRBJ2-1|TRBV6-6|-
TGTGCCAGCAGTGGGGGGGGCCCATACAATGAGCAGTTCTTC
CASSGGGPYNEQFF
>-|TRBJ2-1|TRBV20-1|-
TGCAGTGCTAGAGATCCCGTAGCCCATCTGAATGAGCAGTTCTTC
CSARDPVAHLNEQFF
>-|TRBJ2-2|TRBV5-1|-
TGCGCCAGCAGCTTGCCCAGGAATACGAACACCGGGGAGCTGTTTTTT
CASSLPRNTNTGELFF
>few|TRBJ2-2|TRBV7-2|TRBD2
TGTGCCAGCAGCTTAGAAGTACTAGCGGGGGGGCCCGGCACCGGGGAGCTGTTTTTT
CASSLEVLAGGPGTGELFF
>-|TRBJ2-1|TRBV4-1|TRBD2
TGCGCCAGCAGCCCTTTCAGACCTGAGGGACTAGCGGGGGGTAATGAGCAGTTCTTC
CASSPFRPEGLAGGNEQFF
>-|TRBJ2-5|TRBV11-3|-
TGTGCCAGCAGCTTAGGGGGCGCCCCGGTGGAGACCCAGTACTTC
CASSLGGAPVETQYF
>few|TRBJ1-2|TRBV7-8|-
TGTGCCAGCAGCCCAGGCCCCCGGAATTTTGGTGGCTACACCTTC
CASSPGPRNFGGYTF
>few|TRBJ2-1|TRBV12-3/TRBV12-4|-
TGTGCCAGCAGTTTTTGGGCTGATGAGCAGTTCTTC
CASSFWADEQFF
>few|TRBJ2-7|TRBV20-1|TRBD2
TGCAGTGCCGGACTAGTTAAAGAGCAGTACTTC
CSAGLVKEQYF
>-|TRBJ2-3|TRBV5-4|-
TGTGCCAGCAGCTCGGACACCACAGATACGCAGTATTTT
CASSSDTTDTQYF
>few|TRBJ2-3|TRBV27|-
TGTGCCAGTCGATCCGTCGTCCCAGATACGCAGTATTTT
CASRSVVPDTQYF
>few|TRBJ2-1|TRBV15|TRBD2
TGTGCCACCAGCCCCAGTGAGCGGGATCTAGGTGAGCAGTTCTTC
CATSPSERDLGEQFF